The clone carrying this T cell receptor beta chain was counted between two and nine times. TCRdb re-called the 5' RACE reads with MiXCR, one entry per CDR3 protein. The table lists roughly 470,000 distinct CDR3 sequences, 13% to 15% of them singletons. The data belong to a study of identical twins. V lost 0 bases and J 15 bases, leaving 18 bases between the germline ends. CDR3 length: 14 amino acids. Germline loops: CDR1 SGHDN, CDR2 FVKESK. In addition, the sample was reused for a study of yellow fever vaccine responses in identical twins.

This clonotype was obtained from a woman aged 18-35 years in good health. V gene TRBV14 combines with J gene TRBJ2-1, with D unclear. Sequenced input: CD4+ T cells sorted from blood. CDR3 loop: CASSQDLPPSVMFF. In DNA, the CDR3 is TGTGCCAGCAGCCAAGATCTCCCCCCCTCCGTTATGTTCTTC.